These 10 T cell receptor beta chains were all obtained from the same sample, sequenced in a study of shared clonotypes between healthy human individuals (TCRdb year 2020). Libraries were prepared through the immunoSEQ multiplex PCR assay. Entries here come from immuneACCESS through TCRdb and include only in-frame sequences with V and J called. Some clones fail to appear in such tables; in the studies checked, an unresolved V gene covers under half of the shortfall, and the cause of the remainder is unknown. The sample table holds 400,000 to 600,000 clones, of which about 96% were seen once. Of the sample, 0.05% to 0.07% falls within the top ten clones. Source material: naive CD4+ T cells sorted from blood. According to the study, the label for this sample's cell subset or site signals: CD45RA+ positively selected. The source is a woman in her 30s in good health.

In DNA form, the CDR3 reads TGTGCCAGCAGCTTAACCCTACTCGACAATGAGCAGTTCTTC. As protein: CASSLTLLDNEQFF. This chain joins TRBV11-2 and TRBJ2-1, with unresolved D. The CDR3 length is 14 residues. Germline V gene lookup returns CDR1 SGHAT and CDR2 FQNNGV. V was pared by 2 bases and J by 5 bases, with 10 bases between.

V is TRBV6-5 and J is TRBJ1-6; 11 bases line up with TRBD1. This CDR3 has 15 residues. Germline V CDR1 and CDR2: MNHEY, SVGAGI. V shed 3 bases and J 7 bases; nucleotides not matched to a gene: 2. The CDR3 region has the DNA TGTGCCAGCAGTTATGGGGACAGGGGGAATTCACCCCTCCACTTT. Translation gives CASSYGDRGNSPLHF.

The gene calls are TRBV5-1 and TRBJ1-1; maybe TRBD1 (6 bases). This CDR3 spans 14 amino acids. Looked up from germline, CDR1 is SGHRS and CDR2 is YFSETQ. Trimming left V 5 bases short and J 1 base short, with 12 bases between. CDR3 DNA sequence: TGCGCCAGCAGTTTGATGGGACAGAACACTGAAGCTTTCTTT. It translates to CASSLMGQNTEAFF. Full variable domain (missing parts from reference TRBV5-1 and TRBJ1-1): KAGVTQTPRYLIKTRGQQVTLSCSPISGHRSVSWYQQTPGQGLQFLFEYFSETQRNKGNFPGRFSGRQFSNSRSEMNVSTLELGDSALYLCASSLMGQNTEAFFGQGTRLTVV.

The gene calls are TRBV9 and TRBJ2-7; tentatively, D is TRBD1 or TRBD2 (5 bases each). There are 14 residues in the CDR3. V gave up 1 base and J gave up 3 bases, with 11 bases separating them. Per germline, CDR1 SGDLS and CDR2 YYNGEE. The CDR3 region has the DNA TGTGCCAGCAGCGTATCCGAGGGGTTCTACGAGCAGTACTTC. It translates to CASSVSEGFYEQYF.

The CDR3 spells CASSWDRYSGNTIYF. CDR3 bases: TGTGCCAGTAGCTGGGACAGGTACTCTGGAAACACCATATATTTT. The chain employs TRBV19 and TRBJ1-3, with 8 bases aligning to TRBD1. Germline CDR1 LNHDA, CDR2 SQIVND (reference sequence). This CDR3 has 15 amino acids. J gave up 0 bases and V 6 bases, and 4 bases lay outside the gene matches.

This chain links TRBV5-6 with TRBJ1-6; no reliable D call. Germline CDR1 and CDR2: SGHDT and YYEEEE. V was clipped by 5 bases and J by 5 bases, with 11 bases between them. CDR3 length: 14 amino acids. The CDR3 reads CASRGPGDNSPLHF. The CDR3 nucleotides are TGTGCCAGCAGAGGGCCCGGGGATAATTCACCCCTCCACTTT.

The chain couples TRBV7-9 to TRBJ1-1, with no clear D. With 5 bases removed from V and 1 base from J, the gap between germline ends came to 5 bases. This CDR3 is 12 amino acids long. Germline V gene data show CDR1 as SEHNR and CDR2 as FQNEAQ (reference sequence). The CDR3 DNA follows: TGTGCCAGCAGCCAAGGGAACACTGAAGCTTTCTTT. It encodes CASSQGNTEAFF.

The chain links TRBV7-2 to TRBJ1-1; no clear D gene. Germline V gene data show CDR1 as SGHTA and CDR2 as FQGNSA. CDR3 length equals 14 residues. V was cut by 2 bases and J by 0 bases, with 7 bases left in between. CDR3 DNA: TGTGCCAGCAGCTTATTTCAGTTGAACACTGAAGCTTTCTTT. The encoded protein is CASSLFQLNTEAFF.

The V gene is TRBV28, the J gene TRBJ2-7; no firm D call. Germline CDR1 is MDHEN and CDR2 is SYDVKM. This CDR3 comprises 13 residues. V gave up 2 bases and J gave up 3 bases, with 8 bases separating them. The CDR3 protein is CASSLVTDYEQYF. CDR3 in DNA: TGTGCCAGCAGTTTAGTGACCGACTACGAGCAGTACTTC.

This clone was observed once. The V gene is TRBV5-4, the J gene TRBJ2-5; 12 bases agree with TRBD2. The germline V gene encodes CDR1 SGHNT and CDR2 YYREEE (reference sequence). J gave up 1 base and V 4 bases, and 5 bases lay outside the gene matches. The CDR3 has 16 residues. Here the CDR3 reads CASSPRLAGAQETQYF. CDR3 bases: TGTGCCAGCAGCCCCCGACTAGCGGGGGCCCAAGAGACCCAGTACTTC.